This TCR beta chain was documented in a study of blood T cell repertoires in COVID-19. Study information: The study drew acute and convalescent COVID-19 samples from the United States, Italy and Spain. PBMCs, B-cell-depleted T cells, or T cells provided the cDNA or gDNA that made up the material.

In germline, CDR1 is SGHDN, CDR2 FVKESK. The CDR3 spans 19 residues. V gave up 0 bases and J gave up 1 base; unmatched junction bases: 7. Assay: immunoSEQ multiplex PCR; the TCRdb copy retains only in-frame clones and omits some. Of roughly 130,000 clones listed, around nine tenths are singletons. Individuals aged roughly 18 to 95 years were recruited from 24 US areas. Participant reports of clinical history set cohort assignment. The sequenced sample was PBMCs or T cells enriched from blood (not recorded which). The chain has TRBV14 and TRBJ2-4; 12 bases match TRBD2. The TCR was taken from a woman aged 50 to 60 who had recovered from COVID-19. For the CDR3, the DNA is TGTGCCAGCAGCCAAGATCCTAGCGGGGGGGCTAGGGCCAAAAACATTCAGTACTTC. Residues: CASSQDPSGGARAKNIQYF. The whole variable domain, remainder taken from reference TRBV14 and TRBJ2-4, is EAGVTQFPSHSVIEKGQTVTLRCDPISGHDNLYWYRRVMGKEIKFLLHFVKESKQDESGMPNNRFLAERTGGTYSTLKVQPAELEDSGVYFCASSQDPSGGARAKNIQYFGAGTRLSVL.